The rows below give T cell receptor beta chains drawn from one sample of a study of blood T cell repertoires in COVID-19. The protocol was immunoSEQ multiplex PCR, while the TCRdb copy is restricted to in-frame clones and leaves out a portion. In the table there are around 250,000 clones, about 82% of which are singletons. The material sequenced was PBMCs or T cells enriched from blood (not recorded which). The receptors originated from a woman aged 45-59 years with acute COVID-19. CDR3s include the opening cysteine and the closing phenylalanine or tryptophan. D genes are given only for firm matches. The listing skips clone size in some rows; elsewhere it reads once, few, many or a size class.

j_gene,abundance,d_gene,v_gene,CDR3nt,CDR3aa
TRBJ1-6,NA,NA,TRBV30,TGTGCCTGGAGTGTACGGGGTGCGGGTTCACCCCTCCACTTT,CAWSVRGAGSPLHF
TRBJ1-5,NA,NA,TRBV20-1,TGCAGTGCTAGTCCCGAGGCAGGGCAGCCCCAGCATTTT,CSASPEAGQPQHF
TRBJ2-3,NA,NA,TRBV11-2,TGTGCCAGCAGTCAACGGGGAGCCCCAGATACGCAGTATTTT,CASSQRGAPDTQYF
TRBJ1-2,NA,TRBD1,TRBV18,TGTGCCAGCTCACCATCCGGGACAGGGGGCTTGGATGGCTACACCTTC,CASSPSGTGGLDGYTF
TRBJ1-2,NA,NA,TRBV29-1,TGCAGCGTTGAAGGAGTCGGCAGGGTGGACGGCTACACCTTC,CSVEGVGRVDGYTF
TRBJ1-2,NA,TRBD1,TRBV7-8,TGTGCCAGCACCCGATCCGCACAGGGGGCACTCGGCTACACCTTC,CASTRSAQGALGYTF
TRBJ1-2,NA,TRBD1,TRBV7-8,TGTGCCAGCAGCTTAGCGGAGACAGGGGTCTATGGCTACACCTTC,CASSLAETGVYGYTF
TRBJ2-6,few,NA,TRBV2,TGTGCCAGCTCCGACAGAAACTCTGGGGCCAACGTCCTGACTTTC,CASSDRNSGANVLTF
TRBJ2-7,NA,TRBD1,TRBV6-5,TGTGCCAGCAGTTCGCGGACAGGATCAAGCTCCTACGAGCAGTACTTC,CASSSRTGSSSYEQYF
TRBJ2-3,NA,TRBD1,TRBV25-1,TGTGCCAGTCAGAACCGGGACAGGGGTGCAGATACGCAGTATTTT,CASQNRDRGADTQYF
TRBJ1-4,NA,TRBD1,TRBV9,TGTGCCAGCAGCGGCAGGGGGCTCGGGGAAAAACTGTTTTTT,CASSGRGLGEKLFF
TRBJ2-1,NA,NA,TRBV5-1,TGCGCCAGCGCCGTCGGGGGGCGATCGTCATACAATGAGCAGTTCTTC,CASAVGGRSSYNEQFF
TRBJ1-2,few,TRBD1,TRBV19,TGTGCCAGTAGTACGGGGACAGGGGGTACAAGGGGTGGCTACACCTTC,CASSTGTGGTRGGYTF
TRBJ1-5,few,NA,TRBV5-1,TGCGCCAGCAGCTTGGATGGACAGCCGCTTCAGCCCCAGCATTTT,CASSLDGQPLQPQHF
TRBJ2-3,NA,NA,TRBV7-2,TGTGCCAGCTTCCTGGGGACTAGCACAGATACGCAGTATTTT,CASFLGTSTDTQYF
TRBJ1-1,once,NA,TRBV5-1,TGCGCCAGCTTCGGACAAGCAACTGAAGCTTTCTTT,CASFGQATEAFF
TRBJ1-6,NA,TRBD1,TRBV2,TGTGCCAGCAGATTCCCGACAGGGAGGAATTCACCCCTCCACTTT,CASRFPTGRNSPLHF
TRBJ2-7,NA,TRBD1,TRBV12-5,TGTGCTAGTGGGGACCCGGACAGGGCGTCCTACGAGCAGTACTTC,CASGDPDRASYEQYF
TRBJ1-1,NA,NA,TRBV30,TGTGCCTGGGTTATGGGGGGAGTGACTGAAGCTTTCTTT,CAWVMGGVTEAFF
TRBJ1-6,NA,NA,TRBV19,TGTGCCAGTTCCATGGAGGTTGGGGATTCACCCCTCCACTTT,CASSMEVGDSPLHF
TRBJ1-2,NA,TRBD1,TRBV27,TGTGCCAGCAGTTTACAAGGGGGCTCCAAGTTCTATGGCTACACCTTC,CASSLQGGSKFYGYTF
TRBJ2-5,NA,TRBD1,TRBV5-6,TGTGCCAGCAGCCTAAGGACAGGGGAGGGAGAGACCCAGTACTTC,CASSLRTGEGETQYF